The 24 T cell receptor beta chains presented below share a single source sample, sequenced in a study of breast tumors, draining lymph nodes, adjacent tissues. TCRdb re-derived calls from the multiplex PCR reads in MiXCR, one entry per CDR3 protein. Of 75,000 to 100,000 distinct CDR3 sequences in the sample, approximately 19% were seen once. The lymph nodes were axillary draining lymph nodes from breast cancer patients. Sequencing was done on a sample of axillary lymph node tissue. Every receptor here comes from a female donor with breast cancer. Some clones in this sample may be carry-over from other donors' samples.

This clonotype has only a few counts. The chain joins TRBV30 to TRBJ1-5; D is unresolved. Trimming took off 2 bases at V and 7 bases at J, with 12 bases between the two ends. Germline V lookup: CDR1 GTSNPN, CDR2 SVGIG (reference sequence). This CDR3 has 13 amino acids. The CDR3 spells CAWSSGYTQPQHF. The CDR3 bases are TGTGCCTGGAGTTCGGGGTATACGCAGCCCCAGCATTTT.

On this clonotype itself: A much larger clonotype is one base distant, so this may be a read error. The rearrangement links TRBV12-3 or TRBV12-4 to TRBJ1-5; 9 bases align to TRBD1. The CDR3 sequence is 16 residues long. The junction had 7 bases not matched to a gene; V was cut back by 5 bases and J by 2 bases. Here the CDR3 DNA reads TGTGCCAGCAGTCCACAGGGGGCGGGTGGCAATCAGCCCCAGCATTTT. Translating it yields CASSPQGAGGNQPQHF.

Ten or more counts support this clonotype. This chain uses TRBV5-1 with TRBJ2-5; D call uncertain. CDR3 length: 13 amino acids. The germline V gene has CDR1 SGHRS and CDR2 YFSETQ. Trimming cost V 2 bases and J 3 bases, with 8 bases left between them. CDR3 region: CASSFGGEETQYF. The CDR3 nucleotides are TGCGCCAGCAGCTTCGGCGGAGAAGAGACCCAGTACTTC.

This chain links TRBV7-9 with TRBJ1-1; D is unclear. Germline CDR1 and CDR2: SEHNR and FQNEAQ (reference sequence). The CDR3 loop spans 14 amino acids. V gave up 5 bases and J gave up 4 bases, with 14 bases separating them. CDR3 sequence (DNA): TGTGCCAGCAGCCCGAACTTCGTGAGCACTGAAGCTTTCTTT. It translates to CASSPNFVSTEAFF.

This clonotype was counted many times. The chain links TRBV6-1 to TRBJ2-5; 13 bases agree with TRBD2. Unmatched junction bases numbered 7, after V lost 1 base and J lost 5 bases. This CDR3 is built from 17 residues. CDR1 MNHNS and CDR2 SASEGT come from the germline V gene. CDR3 coding DNA: TGTGCCAGCAGTGAAGTTGAACTAGCGGGAGGGAAGGAGACCCAGTACTTC. Its translation is CASSEVELAGGKETQYF.

This clonotype showed up just a few times. The chain uses TRBV4-3 and TRBJ2-4; D is ambiguous. The CDR3 sequence is 15 residues long. Germline V gene data show CDR1 as LGHNA and CDR2 as YSLEER. V lost 1 base, J lost 4 bases, and 11 bases lay in between. The CDR3 DNA is TGCGCCAGCAGCCAAGGGCCAGGAATAAAAAACATTCAGTACTTC. It yields the protein CASSQGPGIKNIQYF.

This clonotype was counted ten times or more. The chain carries TRBV20-1 and TRBJ1-5; TRBD1 might be the D (5 bases). The CDR3 loop spans 14 amino acids. V gave up 0 bases and J gave up 6 bases, with 12 bases separating them. Germline loops: CDR1 DFQATT, CDR2 SNEGSKA (reference sequence). The CDR3 DNA follows: TGCAGTGCTAGAGATGGGGCAGATCGTCAGCCCCAGCATTTT. Protein product: CSARDGADRQPQHF.

This clonotype was counted ten times or more. The V call is TRBV7-6, the J call TRBJ2-7; D is perhaps TRBD1 or TRBD2 (6 bases each). The CDR3 is 14 amino acids. Per germline, CDR1 SGHVS and CDR2 FNYEAQ. Trimming took off 5 bases at V and 8 bases at J, with 19 bases between the two ends. The CDR3 here is CASSPQQGSGQQYF. CDR3 bases: TGTGCCAGCAGCCCACAACAGGGCAGCGGGCAGCAGTACTTC.

This clonotype was counted many times. Written as DNA, the CDR3 is TGCAGTGCTAGTGGGATGACGGGCGAAGGCGAGCAGTACTTC. Translation gives CSASGMTGEGEQYF. The chain employs TRBV20-1 and TRBJ2-7; D is ambiguous. Germline assignment: CDR1 DFQATT and CDR2 SNEGSKA (reference sequence). V was pared by 3 bases and J by 6 bases, with 18 bases between. There are 14 residues in the CDR3.

On this clonotype itself: A much larger clone differs from this one at a single base, so this may be a read error. This chain joins TRBV13 and TRBJ2-1; possible D gene TRBD1, 5 bases. The germline CDR1 and CDR2 sequences are PRHDT and FYEKMQ (reference sequence). The CDR3 spans 13 residues. CDR3 sequence reads: CASRGQQGNGQFF. The CDR3 DNA sequence: TGTGCCAGCAGGGGGCAACAAGGCAATGGGCAGTTCTTC.

This clonotype was counted many times. The chain links TRBV20-1 to TRBJ2-1, with TRBD1 matching 9 bases. CDR1 DFQATT and CDR2 SNEGSKA come from the germline V gene (reference sequence). The V and J ends lost 5 bases and 8 bases, in that order; junction bases with no gene match: 10. The CDR3 contains 14 residues. In DNA form, the CDR3 reads TGCAGTGCTCGAGGGACAGGGACGTTGTATGAGCAGTTCTTC. Its protein is CSARGTGTLYEQFF.

This clonotype was observed many times. V is TRBV7-3 and J is TRBJ2-2; 7 bases are a match to TRBD2. CDR3 size: 13 residues. Germline CDR1 SGHTA, CDR2 FQGTGA. Losses at the gene ends were 2 bases for V and 6 bases for J; bases not matched to a gene: 0. CDR3: CASSLGGAGELFF. CDR3 DNA sequence: TGTGCCAGCAGCTTAGGGGGGGCCGGGGAGCTGTTTTTT. The variable domain in full, with the rest retrieved from reference TRBV7-3 and TRBJ2-2, is GAGVSQTPSNKVTEKGKYVELRCDPISGHTALYWYRQSLGQGPEFLIYFQGTGAADDSGLPNDRFFAVRPEGSVSTLKIQRTERGDSAVYLCASSLGGAGELFFGEGSRLTVL.

This clonotype has only one observation. The chain combines TRBV20-1 with TRBJ1-6, with D possibly matching TRBD1 (5 bases). CDR3 length: 14 amino acids. Trimming stripped 2 bases from V and 7 bases from J, with 12 bases between. CDR1 DFQATT and CDR2 SNEGSKA come from the germline V gene (reference sequence). CDR3 bases: TGCAGTGCTAGATGGGGGAGGGTGAATTCACCCCTCCACTTT. Amino acid sequence: CSARWGRVNSPLHF.

This clonotype was picked up a small number of times. One base away lies a much larger clone, so this may be a sequencing read error. The final CDR3 position lacks the conserved phenylalanine or tryptophan, pointing to a likely read error. V gene TRBV24-1 combines with J gene TRBJ2-3, with 10 bases identical to TRBD1. This CDR3 is 14 amino acids long. With 8 bases clipped from V and 1 base from J, the junction kept 2 bases outside the gene matches. CDR1 and CDR2 (germline): KGHDR, SFDVKD. The CDR3 region has the DNA TGTGCCACCACCGGGACAGGGGGCACAGATACGCAGTATATT. Its translation is CATTGTGGTDTQYI.

This clonotype appeared many times. The chain links TRBV29-1 to TRBJ2-7; D remains ambiguous. V was cut by 2 bases and J by 5 bases, with 13 bases left in between. The CDR3 has 13 amino acids. Per the germline V gene, CDR1 is SQVTM and CDR2 is ANQGSEA. The CDR3 DNA reads as TGCAGCGTTGAACAGGTTGTAGGAAACGAGCAGTACTTC. It specifies CSVEQVVGNEQYF.

This clonotype was recorded at least ten times. The chain combines TRBV7-6 with TRBJ2-5; maybe TRBD2 (6 bases). V lost 6 bases, J lost 2 bases, and 19 bases lay in between. Germline V gives CDR1 SGHVS, CDR2 FNYEAQ. The length of the CDR3 is 16 residues. CDR3 amino acids: CASSSRAGTGQETQYF. The CDR3 region has the DNA TGTGCCAGCAGTTCGCGGGCCGGGACTGGGCAAGAGACCCAGTACTTC.

This clonotype was observed at least ten times. J is TRBJ2-3 and V is TRBV7-9; no definite D call. V shed 5 bases and J shed 1 base, with 7 bases lying between them. The germline V gene encodes CDR1 SEHNR and CDR2 FQNEAQ (reference sequence). The CDR3 extends over 13 amino acids. The CDR3 DNA reads as TGTGCCAGCAGCAATCAGGGCACAGATACGCAGTATTTT. Its protein is CASSNQGTDTQYF.

The table lists this clonotype with many counts. This chain connects TRBV24-1 to TRBJ1-2; perhaps TRBD1 as D (5 bases). Germline V gene data show CDR1 as KGHDR and CDR2 as SFDVKD. This CDR3 region has 15 residues. V gave up 3 bases and J gave up 3 bases, with 13 bases separating them. In DNA, the CDR3 is TGTGCCACCAGTGATCCCGGACAAGGCGACTATGGCTACACCTTC. The encoded protein is CATSDPGQGDYGYTF.

This clonotype was seen ten or more times. The chain has TRBV19 and TRBJ2-7, with a tentative D call TRBD2 (6 bases). Per germline, CDR1 LNHDA and CDR2 SQIVND (reference sequence). Trimming pared 6 bases from V and 5 bases from J, leaving 17 bases between. This CDR3 is built from 14 residues. DNA of the CDR3: TGTGCCAGTAGGCCCCAATTTGCGGGGCACGAGCAGTACTTC. Amino acids: CASRPQFAGHEQYF.

The V gene is TRBV7-9, the J gene TRBJ1-6; D perhaps matches TRBD1 (6 bases). The V gene lost 3 bases and the J gene lost 10 bases, with 22 bases spanning the gap. CDR1 SEHNR and CDR2 FQNEAQ come from the germline V gene (reference sequence). The CDR3 is made up of 17 amino acids. CDR3 in DNA: TGTGCCAGCAGCTTTCACGACCTCAGGGGTGCGGGCTCACCCCTCCACTTT. Translated: CASSFHDLRGAGSPLHF.

This clonotype was counted ten times or more. Here the CDR3 reads CASSPTGQALSYNEQFF. CDR3 bases: TGTGCCAGCAGCCCTACCGGACAGGCCTTATCCTACAATGAGCAGTTCTTC. The chain has TRBV12-3 or TRBV12-4 and TRBJ2-1, with 7 bases lining up with TRBD1. After removal of 6 bases from V and 1 base from J, the junction contained 12 bases not matched to a gene. The CDR3 is made up of 17 amino acids.

This clonotype was observed at least ten times. V is TRBV7-2 and J is TRBJ2-1; 9 bases fit TRBD2. V dropped 2 bases and J dropped 5; count of bases not matched to a gene: 1. The germline CDR1 and CDR2 sequences are SGHTA and FQGNSA. There are 14 residues in the CDR3. CDR3 DNA sequence: TGTGCCAGCAGCTTAAGGACTAGCGACAATGAGCAGTTCTTC. Translating it yields CASSLRTSDNEQFF.

This clonotype showed up many times. The chain has TRBV20-1 and TRBJ2-5; TRBD1 matches at 9 bases. This CDR3 comprises 13 residues. CDR1 DFQATT and CDR2 SNEGSKA come from the germline V gene (reference sequence). The J segment lost 5 bases and the V segment lost 3 bases, leaving 4 bases of the junction unmatched. CDR3 coding DNA: TGCAGTGCTAGGAAGGGACAGGGTGAGACCCAGTACTTC. Translation: CSARKGQGETQYF.

The CDR3 loop is CASSPQGWGTEAFF. CDR3 bases: TGTGCCAGCAGCCCCCAGGGGTGGGGCACTGAAGCTTTCTTT. The J gene is TRBJ1-1, the V gene TRBV11-3; D might be TRBD1 (6 bases). CDR1 is SGHNT, CDR2 YENEEA, per germline. V lost 5 bases, J lost 4 bases, and 14 bases lay in between. The CDR3 has 14 residues.